The 13 T cell receptor beta chains below all came from one sample that was sequenced in a study of blood T cells in healthy people across ages. PCR was performed a second time for roughly 7 to 12 cycles using a sample-barcoded 5' primer and a J-beta primer mix. TCRdb reprocessed the 5' RACE reads with MiXCR, giving one entry per CDR3 protein. The table includes about 1.4 million distinct CDR3 sequences, around 59% detected once. The sample taken for sequencing was blood. The receptors shown here come from a young man in good health.

This clonotype was found a few times. The chain uses TRBV20-1 and TRBJ2-5, with 8 bases that match TRBD2. With V trimmed by 6 bases and J by 1 base, 10 bases remained unmatched. CDR3 length: 15 amino acids. Germline V gene data show CDR1 as DFQATT and CDR2 as SNEGSKA (reference sequence). CDR3 protein: CSAVHPGLVQETQYF. The CDR3 nucleotides read TGCAGTGCCGTCCACCCGGGACTAGTCCAAGAGACCCAGTACTTC.

CDR3 amino acids: CASSSEYGYTF. CDR3 bases: TGTGCCAGCAGTTCGGAATATGGCTACACCTTC. This chain joins TRBV5-4 and TRBJ1-2; D is unclear. Germline values: CDR1 SGHNT, CDR2 YYREEE (reference sequence). V lost 5 bases and J lost 5, with 7 bases in between. The CDR3 contains 11 residues.

The chain uses TRBV11-2 and TRBJ2-3; D might be TRBD1 or TRBD2, each matching 5 bases. V gave up 0 bases and J gave up 2 bases, with 12 bases separating them. In germline, CDR1 is SGHAT, CDR2 FQNNGV. The CDR3 has 16 amino acids. As DNA, the CDR3 is TGTGCCAGCAGCTTAGACGGGGCCAGTTCCACAGATACGCAGTATTTT. This gives the protein CASSLDGASSTDTQYF.

The chain employs TRBV4-1 and TRBJ2-3, with TRBD2 matching 10 bases. The CDR3 totals 16 residues. J gave up 4 bases and V 1 base, and 5 bases lay outside the gene matches. Germline CDR1 is MGHRA and CDR2 is YSYEKL. CDR3 nucleotide sequence: TGCGCCAGCAGCCAAGTAGGCCTAGCGGGAGCAGATACGCAGTATTTT. This sequence encodes CASSQVGLAGADTQYF.

The J gene is TRBJ2-7, the V gene TRBV4-3; 7 nucleotides line up with TRBD1. J gave up 3 bases and V 4 bases, and 9 bases lay outside the gene matches. Germline values: CDR1 LGHNA, CDR2 YSLEER. The CDR3 totals 15 residues. This chain's CDR3 is CASSLSRQGNYEQYF. CDR3 coding DNA: TGCGCCAGCAGCCTCTCGCGACAGGGAAACTACGAGCAGTACTTC.

The chain uses TRBV11-2 and TRBJ2-7; D may correspond to TRBD1 or TRBD2 (5 bases each). Germline values: CDR1 SGHAT, CDR2 FQNNGV. CDR3 length: 14 residues. V lost 2 bases and J 2 bases, leaving 10 bases between the germline ends. The CDR3 sequence is CASSLPGPTYEQYF. CDR3 nucleotides: TGTGCCAGCAGCTTACCGGGGCCTACCTACGAGCAGTACTTC.

This clonotype was counted only a few times. The rearrangement uses TRBV27 and TRBJ1-6; a possible D gene is TRBD1 (5 bases). Germline V gene lookup returns CDR1 MNHEY and CDR2 SMNVEV (reference sequence). The CDR3 totals 15 residues. Trimming removed 2 bases at V and 9 bases at J, with 14 bases between. For the CDR3, the DNA is TGTGCCAGCAGTTTAGCTTGGGGGGGGACTTCACCCCTCCACTTT. This sequence encodes CASSLAWGGTSPLHF.

This chain connects TRBV4-1 to TRBJ2-4; the D is unclear. The CDR3 length is 14 residues. Trimming took off 1 base at V and 6 bases at J, with 10 bases between the two ends. Germline V lookup: CDR1 MGHRA, CDR2 YSYEKL. The CDR3 DNA reads TGCGCCAGCAGCCAAGCCAAGCAATCAAACATTCAGTACTTC. The encoded protein is CASSQAKQSNIQYF.

This chain connects TRBV29-1 to TRBJ1-2; D is unclear. CDR1 and CDR2 (germline): SQVTM, ANQGSEA. The ends were cut back, 2 bases at V and 3 bases at J, with 7 bases in the middle. The CDR3 length is 12 residues. The CDR3: CSVEIPDYGYTF. Written as DNA, the CDR3 is TGCAGCGTTGAAATCCCCGACTATGGCTACACCTTC. Complete variable domain (other parts from reference TRBV29-1 and TRBJ1-2): SAVISQKPSRDICQRGTSLTIQCQVDSQVTMMFWYRQQPGQSLTLIATANQGSEATYESGFVIDKFPISRPNLTFSTLTVSNMSPEDSSIYLCSVEIPDYGYTFGSGTRLTVV.

The chain combines TRBV6-5 with TRBJ1-5; 8 bases fit TRBD1. The CDR3 consists of 18 residues. Germline V gene sequence: CDR1 MNHEY, CDR2 SVGAGI. Germline trimming cut 2 bases from V and 4 bases from J; bases unmatched to any gene: 13. CDR3 loop: CASSYEAGTGLLNQPQHF. The CDR3 DNA follows: TGTGCCAGCAGTTACGAAGCCGGGACAGGCCTACTGAATCAGCCCCAGCATTTT.

This clonotype was counted between two and nine times. The chain employs TRBV4-1 and TRBJ2-5; D uncertain. Germline V gene data show CDR1 as MGHRA and CDR2 as YSYEKL. The CDR3 totals 15 residues. V gave up 1 base and J gave up 0 bases, with 9 bases separating them. The CDR3 sequence: CASSQGEVYQETQYF. In nucleotides, the CDR3 is TGCGCCAGCAGCCAAGGGGAAGTTTACCAAGAGACCCAGTACTTC.

The gene calls are TRBV20-1 and TRBJ2-1; TRBD2 agrees at 10 bases. V was clipped by 4 bases and J by 6 bases; unmatched bases: 12. Germline lookup yields CDR1 DFQATT and CDR2 SNEGSKA (reference sequence). CDR3 length: 16 amino acids. In DNA, the CDR3 is TGCAGTGCTACCAAGCCTCTAGCGGGAGTTTCCAATGAGCAGTTCTTC. It is translated as CSATKPLAGVSNEQFF.

This clonotype turned up a few times. This rearrangement joins TRBV29-1 to TRBJ2-2; D remains unclear. Trimming left V 4 bases short and J 3 bases short, with 3 bases between. The CDR3 loop spans 11 amino acids. Germline CDR1 reads SQVTM; CDR2 reads ANQGSEA. CDR3 residues: CSVGYTGELFF. For the CDR3, the DNA is TGCAGCGTTGGGTACACCGGGGAGCTGTTTTTT.